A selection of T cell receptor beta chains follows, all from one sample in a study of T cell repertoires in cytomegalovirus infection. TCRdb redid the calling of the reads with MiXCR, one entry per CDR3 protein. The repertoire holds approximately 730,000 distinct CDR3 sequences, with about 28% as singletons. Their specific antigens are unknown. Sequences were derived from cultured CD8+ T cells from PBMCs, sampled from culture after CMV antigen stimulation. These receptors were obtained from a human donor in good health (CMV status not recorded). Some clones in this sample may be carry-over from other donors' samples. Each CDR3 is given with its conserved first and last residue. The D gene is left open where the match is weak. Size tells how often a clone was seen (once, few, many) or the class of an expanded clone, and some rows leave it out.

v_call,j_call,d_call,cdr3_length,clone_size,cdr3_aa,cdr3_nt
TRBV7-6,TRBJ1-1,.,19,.,CASSLAPWGQGPIGTEAFF,TGTGCCAGCAGCTTAGCTCCCTGGGGCCAGGGACCTATTGGCACTGAAGCTTTCTTT
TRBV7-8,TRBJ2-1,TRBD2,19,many,CASSSLAGGLPSSYNEQFF,TGTGCCAGCAGCTCATTAGCGGGGGGCCTCCCTAGCTCCTACAATGAGCAGTTCTTC
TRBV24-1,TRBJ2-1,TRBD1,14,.,CATSDYGQGDEQFF,TGTGCCACCAGTGATTATGGACAGGGCGATGAGCAGTTCTTC
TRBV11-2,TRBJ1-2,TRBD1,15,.,CASSSDRAFYYGYTF,TGTGCCAGCAGCTCCGACAGGGCCTTTTACTATGGCTACACCTTC
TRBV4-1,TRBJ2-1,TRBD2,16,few,CASSQVSTGGRDEQFF,TGCGCCAGCAGCCAAGTGTCAACGGGGGGTAGGGATGAGCAGTTCTTC
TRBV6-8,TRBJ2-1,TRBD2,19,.,CASSYPLGYAGGNKVEQFF,TGTGCCAGCAGTTACCCATTGGGGTACGCGGGGGGCAACAAGGTTGAGCAGTTCTTC
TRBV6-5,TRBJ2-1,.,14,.,CASSPQGTWGEQFF,TGTGCCAGCAGTCCACAGGGGACTTGGGGTGAGCAGTTCTTC
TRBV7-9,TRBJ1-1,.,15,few,CASNVMDPAGTEAFF,TGTGCCAGCAACGTAATGGACCCGGCGGGCACTGAAGCTTTCTTT
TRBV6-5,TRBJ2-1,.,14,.,CASSYSKPHNEQFF,TGTGCCAGCAGTTACTCGAAGCCCCACAATGAGCAGTTCTTC
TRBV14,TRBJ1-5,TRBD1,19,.,CASSLRLVGNTGDNQPQHF,TGTGCCAGCAGCCTCCGTCTGGTGGGGAACACAGGGGACAATCAGCCCCAGCATTTT
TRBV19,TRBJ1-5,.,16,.,CASSTLPGTDLQPQHF,TGTGCCAGTAGTACACTACCCGGGACTGATTTGCAGCCCCAGCATTTT
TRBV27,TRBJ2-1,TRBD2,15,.,CASSLTSGPPHEQFF,TGTGCCAGCAGTTTGACTAGCGGACCTCCTCATGAGCAGTTCTTC
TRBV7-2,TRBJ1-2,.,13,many,CASSDGRTPSKAF,TGTGCCAGCAGCGACGGACGGACGCCCTCCAAGGCCTTC
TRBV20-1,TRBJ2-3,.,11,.,CSATGADTQYF,TGCAGTGCTACCGGGGCAGATACGCAGTATTTT
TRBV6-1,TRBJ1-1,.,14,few,CATLEGPVNTEAFF,TGTGCCACCCTTGAGGGCCCGGTGAACACTGAAGCTTTCTTT
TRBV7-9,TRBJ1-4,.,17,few,CASSPPGVSPTNEKLFF,TGTGCCAGCAGCCCCCCGGGGGTGAGCCCAACTAATGAAAAACTGTTTTTT
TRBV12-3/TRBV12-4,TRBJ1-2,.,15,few,CASSLGRPGIYGYTF,TGTGCCAGCAGTTTAGGGCGACCGGGGATCTATGGCTACACCTTC
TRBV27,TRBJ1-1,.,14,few,CASTRTHYEREAFF,TGTGCCAGCACCCGGACGCACTATGAAAGGGAAGCTTTCTTT